The sample holds many counts of the clone carrying this TCR beta chain. Its target is not known. The data belong to a study of blood T cells in healthy people across ages. Findings and limits, study-wide: Higher diversity and more naive CD4+ cells were features of long-lived donors, compared to aged donors.

The second PCR ran about 6 to 12 cycles with a sample-barcoded 5' primer and J-beta primers. TCRdb re-derived calls from the 5' RACE reads in MiXCR, one entry per CDR3 protein. The sample has around 2 million distinct CDR3 sequences; roughly two fifths are singletons. CDR3 length: 16 amino acids. CDR1 is DFQATT and CDR2 is SNEGSKA in the germline V gene (reference sequence). Trimming cost V 1 base and J 0 bases; bases outside gene matches: 4. The chain uses TRBV20-1 and TRBJ2-1; 9 nucleotides match TRBD2. The TCR was taken from a human donor in good health. Sequencing used blood. The CDR3 reads CSARVSGGSSYNEQFF. CDR3 DNA sequence: TGCAGTGCTAGAGTCAGCGGGGGGAGCTCCTACAATGAGCAGTTCTTC.